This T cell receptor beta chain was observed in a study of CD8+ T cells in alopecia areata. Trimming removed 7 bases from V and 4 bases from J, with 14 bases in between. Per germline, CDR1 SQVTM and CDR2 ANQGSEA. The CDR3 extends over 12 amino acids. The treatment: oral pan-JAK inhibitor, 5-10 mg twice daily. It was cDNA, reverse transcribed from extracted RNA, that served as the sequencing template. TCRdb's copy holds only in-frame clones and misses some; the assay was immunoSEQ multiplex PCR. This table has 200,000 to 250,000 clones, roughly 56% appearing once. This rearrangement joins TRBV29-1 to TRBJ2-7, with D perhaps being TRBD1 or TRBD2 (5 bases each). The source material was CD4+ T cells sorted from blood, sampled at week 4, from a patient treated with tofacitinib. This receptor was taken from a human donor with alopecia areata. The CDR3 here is CSATGTAYEQYF. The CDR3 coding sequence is TGCAGCGCCACCGGGACGGCTTACGAGCAGTACTTC.